This TCR beta chain appears in the sequencing data of a study of cytomegalovirus exposure and HLA in healthy donors. This clone came up a few times. Its antigen is still unknown. Losses at the gene ends were 8 bases for V and 1 base for J; bases not matched to a gene: 5. The CDR3 totals 14 residues. CDR1 and CDR2 from the germline V gene are SGHTA and FQGNSA. PCR primers comprised 60 Vbeta and 13 Jbeta primers. Methods used by the authors: About 10 million shared chains were among around 80 million unique TCR beta chains counted in a later analysis. Libraries were prepared by immunoSEQ multiplex PCR; TCRdb keeps only in-frame clonotypes and omits some of them. Clonal size and the V and J genes are those of that table, whereas D and trimming came from the DNA. Seen here are about 80,000 clones, 62% observed once, and the top ten hold 4% to 4.5%. Whole-study findings and limits: In vitro assays verified that a few CMV-associated chains recognized CMV antigens specifically.

The chain recombines TRBV7-2 with TRBJ2-1, with 7 bases fitting TRBD1. What was sequenced was PBMCs. The sequence came from a male donor in good health and CMV-seropositive. The CDR3 is CASSRDSSYNEQFF. CDR3 in DNA: TGTGCCAGCTCCCGGGACAGTTCCTACAATGAGCAGTTCTTC. Supplemented by reference TRBV7-2 and TRBJ2-1, the full variable domain reads GAGVSQSPSNKVTEKGKDVELRCDPISGHTALYWYRQSLGQGLEFLIYFQGNSAPDKSGLPSDRFSAERTGGSVSTLTIQRTQQEDSAVYLCASSRDSSYNEQFFGPGTRLTVL.